The present entry profiles one T cell receptor beta chain with its context. Its antigen remains unidentified. No qualities accompany the bases; no much larger clone lies one base away. This specimen belongs to a study of T cell changes during pregnancy in multiple sclerosis (dated by TCRdb to about 2019). General notes on the study: Changes in the T cell repertoire over the course of pregnancy were examined in this study in women with multiple sclerosis.

The library was produced with the immunoSEQ multiplex PCR assay. As stored in TCRdb, this immuneACCESS dataset retains in-frame rearrangements with V and J assigned. A fraction of the clones does not appear; measured against another copy, unresolved V genes explain less than half of the discrepancy, and the remainder lacks a known reason. Recorded for this sample are 50,000 or so clones; over 85% of them occurred a single time. The ten top clones hold 0.35% to 0.4% of the sample. The germline V gene (reference sequence) specifies LNHDA as CDR1 and SQIVND as CDR2. V lost 1 base and J lost 1 base; the stretch between them is 14 bases long. Its CDR3 holds 17 amino acids, cysteine through phenylalanine. The DNA shown is the 51-base CDR3, in frame from base 1.

The source is a female donor with multiple sclerosis, enrolled in a pregnancy study. The rearranged chain carries TRBV19 and TRBJ1-5; too little of a D gene remains to name it. Sequencing was performed on CD4+ T cells from peripheral blood mononuclear cells, taken before pregnancy. The CDR3 has the sequence CASSIGWSGISNQPQHF. The DNA reads TGTGCCAGTAGTATAGGGTGGTCAGGAATCAGCAATCAGCCCCAGCATTTT. The variable domain in full, with residues beyond the CDR3 obtained from the reference TRBV19 and TRBJ1-5 genes, is DGGITQSPKYLFRKEGQNVTLSCEQNLNHDAMYWYRQDPGQGLRLIYYSQIVNDFQKGDIAEGYSVSREKKESFPLTVTSAQKNPTAFYLCASSIGWSGISNQPQHFGDGTRLSIL.